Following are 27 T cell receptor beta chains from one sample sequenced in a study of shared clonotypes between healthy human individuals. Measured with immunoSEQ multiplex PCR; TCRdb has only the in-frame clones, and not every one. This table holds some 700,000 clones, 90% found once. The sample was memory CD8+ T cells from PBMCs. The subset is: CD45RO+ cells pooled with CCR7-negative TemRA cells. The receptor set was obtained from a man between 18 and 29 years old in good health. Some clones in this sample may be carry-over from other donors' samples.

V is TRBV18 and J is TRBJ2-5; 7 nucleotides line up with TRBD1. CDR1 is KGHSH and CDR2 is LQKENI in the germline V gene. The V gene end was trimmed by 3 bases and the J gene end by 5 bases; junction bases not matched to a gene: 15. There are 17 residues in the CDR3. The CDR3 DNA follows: TGTGCCAGCTCACCCGCCCACTTGACAGGGATCTTGGAGACCCAGTACTTC. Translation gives CASSPAHLTGILETQYF.

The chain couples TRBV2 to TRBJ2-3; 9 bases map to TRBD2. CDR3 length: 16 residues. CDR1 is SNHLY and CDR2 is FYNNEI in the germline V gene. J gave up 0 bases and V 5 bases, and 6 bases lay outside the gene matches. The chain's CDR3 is CASSPRGLASTDTQYF. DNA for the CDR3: TGTGCCAGCAGTCCACGAGGACTAGCGAGCACAGATACGCAGTATTTT.

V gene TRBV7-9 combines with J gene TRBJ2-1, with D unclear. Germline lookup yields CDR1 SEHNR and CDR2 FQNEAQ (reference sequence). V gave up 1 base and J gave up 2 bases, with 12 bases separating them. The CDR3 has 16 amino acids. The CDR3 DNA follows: TGTGCCAGCAGCTTAGTATCCCCGAACGCCTACAATGAGCAGTTCTTC. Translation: CASSLVSPNAYNEQFF.

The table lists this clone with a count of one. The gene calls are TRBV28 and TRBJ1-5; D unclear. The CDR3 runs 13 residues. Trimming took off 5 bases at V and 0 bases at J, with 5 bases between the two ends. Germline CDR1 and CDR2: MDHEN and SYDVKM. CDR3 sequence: CASSPPSNQPQHF. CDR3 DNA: TGTGCCAGCAGTCCCCCTAGCAATCAGCCCCAGCATTTT.

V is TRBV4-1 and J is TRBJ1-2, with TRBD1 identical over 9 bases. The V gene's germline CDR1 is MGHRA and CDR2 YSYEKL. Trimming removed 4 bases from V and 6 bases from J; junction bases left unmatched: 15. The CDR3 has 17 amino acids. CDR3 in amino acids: CASSPIIRGQGLNGYTF. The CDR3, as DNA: TGCGCCAGCAGCCCCATTATCCGGGGACAGGGATTGAATGGCTACACCTTC.

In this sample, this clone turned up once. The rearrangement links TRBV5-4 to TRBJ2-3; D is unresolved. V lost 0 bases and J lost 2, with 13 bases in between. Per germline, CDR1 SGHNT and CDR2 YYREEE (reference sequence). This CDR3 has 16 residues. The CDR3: CASSLAVGPPTDTQYF. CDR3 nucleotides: TGTGCCAGCAGCTTGGCCGTCGGCCCACCCACAGATACGCAGTATTTT.

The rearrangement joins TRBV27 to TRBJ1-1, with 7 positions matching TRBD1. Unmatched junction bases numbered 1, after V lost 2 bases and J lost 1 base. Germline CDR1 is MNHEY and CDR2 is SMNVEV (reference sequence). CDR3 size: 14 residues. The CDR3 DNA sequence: TGTGCCAGCAGTTTAAGGGACAGGAACACTGAAGCTTTCTTT. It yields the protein CASSLRDRNTEAFF.

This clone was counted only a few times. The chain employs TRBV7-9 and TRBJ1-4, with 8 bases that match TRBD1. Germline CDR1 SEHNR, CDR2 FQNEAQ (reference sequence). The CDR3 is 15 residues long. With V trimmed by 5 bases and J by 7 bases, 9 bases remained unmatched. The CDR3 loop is CASSPTGGGSEKLFF. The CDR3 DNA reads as TGTGCCAGCAGCCCAACAGGGGGTGGAAGTGAAAAACTGTTTTTT.

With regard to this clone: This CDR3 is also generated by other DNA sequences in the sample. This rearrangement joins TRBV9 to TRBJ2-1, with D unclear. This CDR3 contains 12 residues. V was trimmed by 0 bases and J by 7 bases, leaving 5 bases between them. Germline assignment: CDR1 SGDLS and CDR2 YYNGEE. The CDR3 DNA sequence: TGTGCCAGCAGCGTAGTGGCTAATGAGCAGTTCTTC. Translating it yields CASSVVANEQFF.

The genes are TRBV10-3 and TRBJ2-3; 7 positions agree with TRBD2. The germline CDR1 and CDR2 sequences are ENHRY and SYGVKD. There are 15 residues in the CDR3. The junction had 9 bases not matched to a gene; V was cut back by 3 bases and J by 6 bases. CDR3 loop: CAISDTGRSEDTQYF. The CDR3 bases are TGTGCCATCAGTGACACCGGGAGGAGTGAGGATACGCAGTATTTT.

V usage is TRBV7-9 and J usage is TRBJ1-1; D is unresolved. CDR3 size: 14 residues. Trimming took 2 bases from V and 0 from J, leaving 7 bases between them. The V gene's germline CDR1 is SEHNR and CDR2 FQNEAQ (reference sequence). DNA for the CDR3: TGTGCCAGCAGCTTATCCATAGTGAACACTGAAGCTTTCTTT. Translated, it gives CASSLSIVNTEAFF.

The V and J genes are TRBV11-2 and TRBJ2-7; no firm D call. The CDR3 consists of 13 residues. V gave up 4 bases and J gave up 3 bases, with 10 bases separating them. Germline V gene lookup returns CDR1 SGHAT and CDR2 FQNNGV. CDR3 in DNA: TGTGCCAGCAGCTCTACGACCGACTACGAGCAGTACTTC. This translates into CASSSTTDYEQYF. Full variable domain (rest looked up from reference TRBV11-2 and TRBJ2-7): EAGVAQSPRYKIIEKRQSVAFWCNPISGHATLYWYQQILGQGPKLLIQFQNNGVVDDSQLPKDRFSAERLKGVDSTLKIQPAKLEDSAVYLCASSSTTDYEQYFGPGTRLTVT.

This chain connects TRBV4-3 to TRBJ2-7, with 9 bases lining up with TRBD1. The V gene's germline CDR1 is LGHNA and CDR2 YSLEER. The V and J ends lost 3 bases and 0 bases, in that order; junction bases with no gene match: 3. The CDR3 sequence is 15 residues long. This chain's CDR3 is CASSHDRGSSYEQYF. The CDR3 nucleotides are TGCGCCAGCAGCCATGACAGGGGGAGCTCCTACGAGCAGTACTTC.

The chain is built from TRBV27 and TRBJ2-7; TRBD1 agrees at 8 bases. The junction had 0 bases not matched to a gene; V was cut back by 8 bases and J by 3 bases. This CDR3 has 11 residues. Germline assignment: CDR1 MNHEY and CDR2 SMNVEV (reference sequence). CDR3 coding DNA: TGTGCCAGCGGACAGGGCTACGAGCAGTACTTC. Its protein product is CASGQGYEQYF.

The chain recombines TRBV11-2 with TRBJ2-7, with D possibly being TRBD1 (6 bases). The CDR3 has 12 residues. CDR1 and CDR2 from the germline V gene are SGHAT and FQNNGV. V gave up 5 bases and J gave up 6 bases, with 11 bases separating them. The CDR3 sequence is CASSIYRVEQYF. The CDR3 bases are TGTGCCAGCAGCATATACAGGGTCGAGCAGTACTTC.

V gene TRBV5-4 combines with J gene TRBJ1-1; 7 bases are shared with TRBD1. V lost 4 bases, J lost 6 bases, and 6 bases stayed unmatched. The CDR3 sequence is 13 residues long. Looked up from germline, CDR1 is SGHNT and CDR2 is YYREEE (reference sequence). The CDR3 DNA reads TGTGCCAGCAGCAATACAGGGGCGTCTGAAGCTTTCTTT. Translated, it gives CASSNTGASEAFF.

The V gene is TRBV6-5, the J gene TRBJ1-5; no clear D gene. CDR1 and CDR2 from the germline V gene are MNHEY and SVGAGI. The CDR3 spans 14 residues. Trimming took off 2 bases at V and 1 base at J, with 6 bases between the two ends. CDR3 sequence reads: CASSYTRSNQPQHF. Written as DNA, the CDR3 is TGTGCCAGCAGTTACACGAGGAGCAATCAGCCCCAGCATTTT.

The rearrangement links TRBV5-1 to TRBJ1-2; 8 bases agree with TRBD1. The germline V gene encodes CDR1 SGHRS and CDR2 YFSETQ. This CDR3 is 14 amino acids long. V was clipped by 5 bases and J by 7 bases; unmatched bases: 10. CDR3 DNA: TGCGCCAGCAGTCCAGGGGGCGTGATGGTTGGCTACACCTTC. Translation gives CASSPGGVMVGYTF.

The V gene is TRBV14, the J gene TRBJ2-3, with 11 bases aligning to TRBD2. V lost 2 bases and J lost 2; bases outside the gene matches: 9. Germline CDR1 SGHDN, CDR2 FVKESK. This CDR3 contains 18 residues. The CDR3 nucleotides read TGTGCCAGCAGCCAACCCCTAGCGGGAGGCCCTTTCACAGATACGCAGTATTTT. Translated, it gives CASSQPLAGGPFTDTQYF. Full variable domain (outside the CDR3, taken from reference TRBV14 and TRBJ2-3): EAGVTQFPSHSVIEKGQTVTLRCDPISGHDNLYWYRRVMGKEIKFLLHFVKESKQDESGMPNNRFLAERTGGTYSTLKVQPAELEDSGVYFCASSQPLAGGPFTDTQYFGPGTRLTVL.

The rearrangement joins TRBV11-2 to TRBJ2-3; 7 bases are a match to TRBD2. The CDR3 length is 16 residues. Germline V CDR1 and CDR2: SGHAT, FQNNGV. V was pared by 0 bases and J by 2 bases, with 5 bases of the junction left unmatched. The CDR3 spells CASSLDLAAFTDTQYF. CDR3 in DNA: TGTGCCAGCAGCTTAGACCTAGCGGCGTTCACAGATACGCAGTATTTT.

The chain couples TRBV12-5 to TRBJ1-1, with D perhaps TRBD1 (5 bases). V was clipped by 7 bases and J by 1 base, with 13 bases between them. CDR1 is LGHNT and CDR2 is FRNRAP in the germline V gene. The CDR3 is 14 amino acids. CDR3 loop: CASARETGNTEAFF. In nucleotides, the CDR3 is TGTGCTAGTGCCCGGGAAACAGGGAACACTGAAGCTTTCTTT.

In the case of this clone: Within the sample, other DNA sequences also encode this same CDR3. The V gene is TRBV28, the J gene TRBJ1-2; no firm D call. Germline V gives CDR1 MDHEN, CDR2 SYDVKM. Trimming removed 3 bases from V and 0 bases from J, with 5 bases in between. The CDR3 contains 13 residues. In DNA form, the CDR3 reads TGTGCCAGCAGTTTTCGTACTAACTATGGCTACACCTTC. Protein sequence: CASSFRTNYGYTF.

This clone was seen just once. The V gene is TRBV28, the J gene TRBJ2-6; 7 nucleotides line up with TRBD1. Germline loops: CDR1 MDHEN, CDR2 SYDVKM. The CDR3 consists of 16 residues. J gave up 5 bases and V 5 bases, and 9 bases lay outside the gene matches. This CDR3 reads CASSIRVGGWANVLTF. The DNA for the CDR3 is TGTGCCAGCAGTATCAGGGTAGGGGGCTGGGCCAACGTCCTGACTTTC.

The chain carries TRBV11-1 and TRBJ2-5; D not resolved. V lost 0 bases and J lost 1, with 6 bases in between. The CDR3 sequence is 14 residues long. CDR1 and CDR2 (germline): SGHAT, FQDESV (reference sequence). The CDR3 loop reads CASSLAGVQETQYF. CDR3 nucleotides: TGTGCCAGCAGCTTAGCAGGTGTCCAAGAGACCCAGTACTTC.

CDR3 residues: CASRGGQSRNYGYTF. The CDR3 nucleotides are TGTGCCAGCAGGGGGGGACAGAGCCGTAACTATGGCTACACCTTC. The genes are TRBV6-1 and TRBJ1-2; TRBD1 matches at 7 bases. V lost 6 bases and J lost 1; bases outside the gene matches: 8. Germline CDR1 and CDR2: MNHNS and SASEGT. The CDR3 consists of 15 residues.

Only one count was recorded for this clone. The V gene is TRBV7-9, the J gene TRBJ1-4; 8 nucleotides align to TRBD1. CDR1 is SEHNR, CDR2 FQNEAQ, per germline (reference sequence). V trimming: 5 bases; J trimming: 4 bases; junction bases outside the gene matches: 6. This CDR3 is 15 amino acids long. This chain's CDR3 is CASSDPGQVNEKLFF. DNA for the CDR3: TGTGCCAGCAGCGACCCGGGACAGGTTAATGAAAAACTGTTTTTT.

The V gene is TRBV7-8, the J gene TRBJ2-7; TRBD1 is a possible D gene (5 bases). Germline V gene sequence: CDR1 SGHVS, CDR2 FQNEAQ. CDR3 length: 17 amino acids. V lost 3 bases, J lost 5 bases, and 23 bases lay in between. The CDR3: CASSFPSGALSFHEQYF. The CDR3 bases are TGTGCCAGCAGCTTCCCGAGTGGGGCTCTATCGTTCCACGAGCAGTACTTC. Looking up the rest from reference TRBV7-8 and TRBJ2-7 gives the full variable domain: GAGVSQSPRYKVAKRGQDVALRCDPISGHVSLFWYQQALGQGPEFLTYFQNEAQLDKSGLPSDRFFAERPEGSVSTLKIQRTQQEDSAVYLCASSFPSGALSFHEQYFGPGTRLTVT.